Listed here are 7 T cell receptor beta chains from one sample, sequenced in a study of T cell responses to AZD1222 COVID-19 vaccine. The table came from immunoSEQ multiplex PCR; TCRdb's copy has only in-frame clones and leaves some out. The table shows 55,000 to 85,000 clones, with over 80% occurring only once. The sequencing used peripheral blood, collected on day 0 of AZD1222 vaccination. Source of these receptors: an adult in good health.

The chain employs TRBV3-1 (or the pseudogene TRBV3-2) and TRBJ2-5; D is perhaps TRBD2 (6 bases). Trimming removed 1 base at V and 0 bases at J, with 12 bases between. Germline CDR1 reads LGHDT; CDR2 reads YNNKEL (reference sequence). This CDR3 has 16 amino acids. In nucleotides, the CDR3 is TGTGCCAGCAGCCAAGCTCCGGACTACCACCAAGAGACCCAGTACTTC. This encodes CASSQAPDYHQETQYF.

The gene calls are TRBV5-1 and TRBJ1-2; 9 nucleotides align to TRBD1. V shed 4 bases, J shed 8 bases, and the junction held 9 bases outside the gene matches. Germline values: CDR1 SGHRS, CDR2 YFSETQ. The CDR3 extends over 14 amino acids. CDR3 protein: CASSQGQGDGGYTF. CDR3 sequence (DNA): TGCGCCAGCAGCCAGGGACAGGGAGACGGAGGCTACACCTTC.

V usage is TRBV19 and J usage is TRBJ2-7; D unresolved. Trimming stripped 3 bases from V and 9 bases from J, with 18 bases between. Germline V gene data show CDR1 as LNHDA and CDR2 as SQIVND (reference sequence). The CDR3 has 14 residues. In DNA, the CDR3 is TGTGCCAGTAGTATGGTCTCGGGTAACAGTCCGCAGTACTTC. Translated, it gives CASSMVSGNSPQYF.

The chain has TRBV20-1 and TRBJ2-1; D is tentatively TRBD1 or TRBD2 (6 bases each). Germline V CDR1 and CDR2: DFQATT, SNEGSKA (reference sequence). Trimming removed 3 bases from V and 0 bases from J, with 15 bases in between. The CDR3 sequence is 16 residues long. CDR3 region: CSASSAGTTSYNEQFF. CDR3 DNA sequence: TGCAGTGCTAGTAGTGCGGGGACAACCTCCTACAATGAGCAGTTCTTC.

CDR3 nucleotide sequence: TGTGCCAGCAGCTTAGTCAGGGGGCTGTTCATGAACACTGAAGCTTTCTTT. Translation: CASSLVRGLFMNTEAFF. The J gene is TRBJ1-1, the V gene TRBV7-9; TRBD1 matches at 8 bases. This CDR3 has 17 amino acids. Germline CDR1 is SEHNR and CDR2 is FQNEAQ (reference sequence). With V trimmed by 1 base and J by 0 bases, 7 bases remained unmatched.

This sequence joins TRBV7-8 and TRBJ2-5; 7 positions agree with TRBD1. From germline, CDR1 is SGHVS and CDR2 FQNEAQ. The CDR3 is 15 residues long. The junction had 9 bases not matched to a gene; V was cut back by 6 bases and J by 2 bases. DNA for the CDR3: TGTGCCAGCAGTTTCCGGGACAGCCAACAAGAGACCCAGTACTTC. It codes for CASSFRDSQQETQYF.

This chain links TRBV28 with TRBJ1-2, with D perhaps TRBD1 (5 bases). The V end was cut by 7 bases, the J end by 2 bases, with 14 bases between. CDR1 and CDR2 (germline): MDHEN, SYDVKM. The CDR3 is 14 residues long. The CDR3 sequence: CASTPGTANYGYTF. For the CDR3, the DNA is TGTGCCAGCACCCCAGGGACTGCAAACTATGGCTACACCTTC.